The entry below describes one T cell receptor beta chain. This clonotype was counted between two and nine times. It lacks a known antigen. It has no much larger one-base neighbor in the sample; base qualities were not kept. As encoded in the germline V gene (reference sequence), CDR1 is LNHNV while CDR2 is YYDKDF. V sheds 0 bases and J sheds 5 bases, leaving 16 bases between their ends. From the cysteine up to the phenylalanine, the CDR3 has a length of 16 residues. The DNA shown is the 48-base CDR3, in frame from base 1. The sample is drawn from a study of CD8+CD57+ T cells in acquired aplastic anemia (dated by TCRdb to the late 2010s). Background on the whole study: DNA extracted from sorted CD4+ and CD8+ cells had a mean of about 3 ug, with a range of roughly 0.17 to 30 ug. Mean read counts for healthy donor samples were approximately 10 million for CD4+ cells and 11.0 million for CD8+ cells.

Profiling of TCR beta VDJ combinations and CDR3 sequences used genomic DNA as the template. TCR repertoire sequencing was run on an Illumina HiSeq 2000. In the source study's methods: Repertoire assessment relied on Simpson's diversity index, CDR3 size and DJ length profiles, and TRBV/TRBJ rearrangement plots. The immunodominant clone was defined as the most abundant DNA sequence in deep sequencing data. CDR3 amino acid sequences were screened for sharing across subjects and compared with published repertoires and the VDJdb database. TCRdb itself trimmed the public reads at Q25 with fastp, ran MiXCR and retained productive beta chains. Duplicate CDR3 protein sequences are folded into a single record with the most common DNA and genes. The V and J calls shown here were made by TCRdb, not taken from the authors' results. The sample yields a few hundred thousand distinct CDR3 sequences; over 60% were counted once. 25% to 35% of the sample rests with the top ten.

The study deep-sequenced TCR repertoires of sorted CD4+ and CD8+ blood T cells from severe aplastic anemia patients and healthy subjects. Ficoll-Paque density gradient centrifugation was used to isolate peripheral blood mononuclear cells. Before DNA was extracted, CD4+ and CD8+ T cells were sorted using either FACS or magnetic beads. Study-level results and caveats: Although roughly 29 CD8+ CDR3 sequences were shared by patients and controls, these sequences appeared highly expressed in patients and within the immunodominant clones of patients. CD8+ Simpson's diversity did not differ significantly between patients and healthy controls (P=0.060).

The TCR comes from a human donor in good health. The sequence is built from TRBV15 and TRBJ2-5, with the D gene too uncertain to name. Sequenced input: sorted CD4+, CD8+, or CD8+CD57+ T cells (not recorded which) from PBMCs. The nucleotide sequence is TGTGCCACCAGCAGAGATTACAGCATCCACGGGGAGACCCAGTACTTC. Protein translation: CATSRDYSIHGETQYF.